This record concerns one T cell receptor (beta chain) sequence. This record comes from a study of cytomegalovirus exposure and HLA in healthy donors. Researchers ran the PCR with 60 Vbeta and 13 Jbeta primers. Some clones are missing from TCRdb's copy, which holds only in-frame ones; the method was immunoSEQ multiplex PCR. In the table there are 120,000 to 150,000 clones, over 60% of which are singletons. Trimming removed 5 bases from V and 2 bases from J; junction bases left unmatched: 5. From germline, CDR1 is SGHTA and CDR2 FQGNSA. The CDR3 is 17 amino acids. This chain connects TRBV7-2 to TRBJ2-1; 14 positions match TRBD2. The sequence came from a man aged 35-49 years in good health and CMV-seropositive. Material for sequencing was PBMCs. CDR3 DNA: TGTGCCAGCAGCCCGAGACTAGCGGGAGGGCCCTACAATGAGCAGTTCTTC. It encodes CASSPRLAGGPYNEQFF.